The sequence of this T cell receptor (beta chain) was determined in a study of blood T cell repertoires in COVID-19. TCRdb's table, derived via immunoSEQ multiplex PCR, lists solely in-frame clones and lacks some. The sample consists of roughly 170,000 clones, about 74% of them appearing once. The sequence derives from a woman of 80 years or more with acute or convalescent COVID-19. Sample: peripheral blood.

DNA of the CDR3: TGTGCCAGCAGGAAAACCGGGGGGCCTTCCTATGGCTACACCTTC. It specifies CASRKTGGPSYGYTF. The genes are TRBV6-5 and TRBJ1-2, with TRBD1 as a possible D gene (6 bases). Germline-derived CDR1 and CDR2 are MNHEY and SVGAGI. The CDR3 runs to 15 residues. The germline V and J ends were trimmed by 6 bases and 4 bases, with 18 bases remaining between them.